This T cell receptor beta chain was recorded in a study of blood T cell repertoires in COVID-19. Study-level information: There were acute and convalescent COVID-19 samples, and they came from the United States, Italy and Spain.

Sequenced by immunoSEQ multiplex PCR; TCRdb stores in-frame clones only, minus some. The sample shows 250,000 or so clones, around 84% of them seen only once. The CDR3 has 15 amino acids. Trimming pared 0 bases from V and 5 bases from J, leaving 11 bases between. CDR1 MNHEY and CDR2 SVGAGI come from the germline V gene. This clone was picked up one time. Other DNA sequences within the sample encode an identical CDR3. The rearrangement joins TRBV6-5 to TRBJ2-1; D might be TRBD1 (5 bases). This clonotype was sampled from a woman in her forties who had recovered from COVID-19. Sequencing was carried out using peripheral blood. The CDR3, as DNA: TGTGCCAGCAGTTACTCGGGGCAGGGTAACAATGAGCAGTTCTTC. Translated, it gives CASSYSGQGNNEQFF.